This record concerns one T cell receptor (beta chain) sequence. The sample originates from a study of technical replicates of blood from a few donors. Libraries were prepared by immunoSEQ multiplex PCR; TCRdb keeps only in-frame clonotypes and omits some of them. The data show 65,000 to 85,000 clones, 85% to 95% seen once. The TCR sequence derives from a human donor in good health. Source material: T cells isolated from PBMCs.

The CDR3 is CASSPRTGERDTQYF. CDR3 bases: TGTGCCAGCAGTCCCCGGACAGGAGAGAGAGATACGCAGTATTTT. The chain combines TRBV27 with TRBJ2-3; 7 nucleotides match TRBD1. There are 15 residues in the CDR3. J gave up 5 bases and V 5 bases, and 10 bases lay outside the gene matches. Germline CDR1 and CDR2: MNHEY and SMNVEV (reference sequence).